This is a list of T cell receptor beta chains from one sample in a study of patients and donors after allogeneic stem cell transplantation. TCRdb independently ran MiXCR on the RT-PCR reads; one entry per CDR3 protein. The sample lists some 24,000 distinct CDR3 sequences; under 55% were seen once. The sequenced material came from blood, either unsorted or a sorted T cell fraction (not recorded which). The receptors stem from a human donor who was either an allogeneic HSCT recipient or a stem cell or donor lymphocyte infusion donor (not recorded which). It is not recorded whose cells these are; they may come from a transplant donor. Both conserved end residues are part of each CDR3. The order of the fields is J gene, D gene, clone size, V gene, CDR3 protein, CDR3 DNA. D genes are given only for firm matches. The size entry is marked missing in some rows and otherwise reads once, few, many or a size class.

TRBJ1-5 NA NA TRBV7-6 CASSLRTIRDKGQPQHF TGTGCCAGCAGCTTGAGGACTATCCGGGACAAGGGGCAGCCCCAGCATTTT
TRBJ1-6 NA few TRBV6-5 CASSYYSLNSPLHF TGTGCCAGCAGTTACTACAGTTTGAATTCACCCCTCCACTTT
TRBJ2-7 NA NA TRBV20-1 CSARVASVTYEQYF TGCAGTGCTAGGGTTGCTAGCGTCACCTACGAGCAGTACTTC
TRBJ2-3 NA NA TRBV18 CASSPQSPTSTDTQYF TGTGCCAGCTCACCGCAAAGCCCCACTAGCACAGATACGCAGTATTTT
TRBJ1-1 NA NA TRBV20-1 CSAPQKGSSTEAFF TGCAGTGCCCCCCAAAAAGGGTCATCCACTGAAGCTTTCTTT
TRBJ2-3 NA NA TRBV5-1 CASLGDYTDTQYF TGCGCCAGTCTAGGAGACTACACAGATACGCAGTATTTT
TRBJ1-1 NA few TRBV5-5 CASSLGLGVNTEAFF TGTGCCAGCAGCTTGGGACTGGGGGTAAACACTGAAGCTTTCTTT
TRBJ2-7 NA medium-sized TRBV7-9 CASSLARHTQGVAQYF TGTGCCAGCAGCTTAGCGCGTCATACCCAAGGGGTAGCACAGTACTTC
TRBJ2-1 TRBD1 NA TRBV5-5 CASSQQGADNEQFF TGTGCCAGCAGCCAACAGGGGGCCGACAATGAGCAGTTCTTC
TRBJ1-3 NA NA TRBV28 CASSLRVRSTIYF TGTGCCAGCAGTTTAAGGGTTCGAAGCACCATATATTTT
TRBJ1-3 NA few TRBV7-9 CASSPLNIRDPNSGNTIYF TGTGCCAGCAGCCCCCTAAATATCCGGGACCCGAACTCTGGAAACACCATATATTTT
TRBJ1-2 NA NA TRBV4-1 CASSQSGSYGYTF TGCGCCAGCAGCCAATCGGGAAGCTATGGCTACACCTTC
TRBJ1-6 NA NA TRBV21-1 CASFDGTGGSPLHF TGTGCCAGCTTCGATGGGACAGGGGGATCACCCCTCCACTTT
TRBJ1-5 NA NA TRBV6-5 CASSLGVNQPQHF TGTGCCAGCAGCTTGGGGGTCAATCAGCCCCAGCATTTT
TRBJ2-1 TRBD2 few TRBV6-5 CASSYRREGIGEQFF TGTGCCAGCAGTTACAGGCGGGAGGGCATAGGTGAGCAGTTCTTC
TRBJ1-1 NA NA TRBV5-5 CASSVSHRMNTEAFF TGTGCCAGCAGCGTGAGTCACAGGATGAACACTGAAGCTTTCTTT
TRBJ2-1 TRBD2 NA TRBV7-2 CASSFLGTTIAPDNEQFF TGTGCCAGCAGCTTCCTCGGGACTACCATAGCCCCCGACAATGAGCAGTTCTTC
TRBJ2-3 NA few TRBV20-1 CSASRIGTDTQYF TGCAGTGCTAGTAGGATTGGCACAGATACGCAGTATTTT
TRBJ2-5 NA NA TRBV5-1 CASSHRTQNPQETQYF TGCGCCAGCAGCCATAGAACCCAGAATCCACAAGAGACCCAGTACTTC
TRBJ1-5 NA NA TRBV20-1 CSARVIGVGNQPQHF TGCAGTGCTAGAGTGATAGGGGTAGGGAATCAGCCCCAGCATTTT
TRBJ2-5 TRBD2 once TRBV5-1 CASSLWLAGAKQQETQYF TGCGCCAGCAGCTTGTGGCTAGCGGGGGCAAAACAACAAGAGACCCAGTACTTC
TRBJ1-1 NA few TRBV5-1 CASSLEVPGKTEAFF TGCGCCAGCAGCTTGGAGGTCCCGGGCAAGACTGAAGCTTTCTTT
TRBJ1-2 NA NA TRBV6-5 CASSYTWPRNTNYGYTF TGTGCCAGCAGTTACACTTGGCCCAGAAACACCAACTATGGCTACACCTTC
TRBJ2-7 TRBD2 NA TRBV13 CASSPGYLAGVSRYEQYF TGTGCCAGCAGCCCGGGCTACCTAGCGGGAGTGTCTCGTTACGAGCAGTACTTC
TRBJ1-1 NA NA TRBV6-6 CASSYQGTNTEAFF TGTGCCAGCAGTTACCAGGGAACAAACACTGAAGCTTTCTTT
TRBJ2-5 NA NA TRBV5-1 CASSSGREETQYF TGCGCCAGCAGCTCCGGACGGGAAGAGACCCAGTACTTC
TRBJ1-1 NA NA TRBV3-1 CASSQDGDLIEAFF TGTGCCAGCAGCCAAGATGGAGACCTAATTGAAGCTTTCTTT
TRBJ1-2 NA many TRBV12-3/TRBV12-4 CASDGQGSPNYGYTF TGTGCCAGCGACGGGCAGGGATCTCCCAACTATGGCTACACCTTC
TRBJ1-5 NA NA TRBV7-2 CASSPRAGGPQHF TGTGCCAGCAGCCCTAGGGCGGGGGGGCCCCAGCATTTT
TRBJ1-5 NA NA TRBV5-6 CASSIGTNGNQPQHF TGTGCCAGCAGCATCGGGACAAACGGCAATCAGCCCCAGCATTTT
TRBJ1-4 NA few TRBV7-9 CASSLAGSLPRLVSEKLFF TGTGCCAGCAGCTTAGCGGGGTCCCTGCCGCGCTTGGTATCTGAAAAACTGTTTTTT
TRBJ1-4 TRBD1 few TRBV29-1 CSVTGVGEKLFF TGCAGCGTAACAGGGGTTGGGGAAAAACTGTTTTTT
TRBJ2-7 NA NA TRBV11-1 CASSLWPTDYEQYF TGTGCCAGCAGCTTATGGCCCACCGACTACGAGCAGTACTTC
TRBJ2-7 NA medium-sized TRBV7-7 CASSSDSSYEQYF TGTGCTAGCAGTTCGGACAGTTCCTACGAGCAGTACTTC
TRBJ2-1 TRBD1 NA TRBV3-1 CASSKGQGQPYNEQFF TGTGCCAGCAGTAAGGGGCAGGGACAGCCCTACAATGAGCAGTTCTTC
TRBJ1-1 TRBD1 many TRBV12-3/TRBV12-4 CASSSRQGESEAFF TGTGCCAGCAGTTCCCGACAGGGGGAGTCTGAAGCTTTCTTT
TRBJ1-1 TRBD1 NA TRBV6-6 CASSYPRGLDTEAFF TGTGCCAGCAGTTACCCCAGGGGGTTGGACACTGAAGCTTTCTTT
TRBJ2-2 TRBD1 NA TRBV10-3 CATSGQGAPNTGELFF TGTGCCACCTCGGGACAGGGGGCCCCGAACACCGGGGAGCTGTTTTTT
TRBJ1-6 NA NA TRBV18 CASSQTVLGDNSPLHF TGTGCCAGCTCACAGACAGTGCTTGGGGATAATTCACCCCTCCACTTT
TRBJ1-5 NA NA TRBV7-9 CASSLAEGNNQPQHF TGTGCCAGCAGCTTAGCGGAAGGGAACAATCAGCCCCAGCATTTT
TRBJ1-2 NA few TRBV12-3/TRBV12-4 CASSRKYGYTF TGTGCCAGCAGCCGTAAATATGGCTACACCTTC
TRBJ1-5 NA many TRBV20-1 CSANPRDPDQPQHF TGCAGTGCTAACCCCAGGGATCCGGATCAGCCCCAGCATTTT